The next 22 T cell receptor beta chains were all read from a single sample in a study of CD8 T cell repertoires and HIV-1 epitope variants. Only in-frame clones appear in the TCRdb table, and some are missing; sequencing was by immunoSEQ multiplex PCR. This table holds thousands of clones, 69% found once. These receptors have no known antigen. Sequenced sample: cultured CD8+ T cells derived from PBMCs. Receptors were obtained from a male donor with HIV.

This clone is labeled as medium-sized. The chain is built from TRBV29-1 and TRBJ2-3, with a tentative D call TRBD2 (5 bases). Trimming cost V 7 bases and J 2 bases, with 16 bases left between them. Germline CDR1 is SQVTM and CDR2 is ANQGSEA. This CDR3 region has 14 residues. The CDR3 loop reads CSAAGTESTDTQYF. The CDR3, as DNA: TGCAGCGCGGCGGGCACCGAGTCCACAGATACGCAGTATTTT.

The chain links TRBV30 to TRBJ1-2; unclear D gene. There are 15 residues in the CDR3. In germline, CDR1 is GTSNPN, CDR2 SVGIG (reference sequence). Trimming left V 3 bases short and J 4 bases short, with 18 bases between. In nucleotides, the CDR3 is TGTGCCTGGAGCCCGGACCTTTCTCTGTTCTATGGCTACACCTTC. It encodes CAWSPDLSLFYGYTF.

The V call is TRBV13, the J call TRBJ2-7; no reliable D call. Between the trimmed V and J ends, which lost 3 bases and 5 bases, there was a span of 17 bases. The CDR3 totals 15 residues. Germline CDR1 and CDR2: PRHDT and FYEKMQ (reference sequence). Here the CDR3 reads CASSFSVSLGNEQYF. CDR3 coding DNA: TGTGCCAGCAGCTTCTCCGTCTCGCTGGGAAACGAGCAGTACTTC.

The CDR3 loop reads CASSHAEGDSPLHF. The CDR3 DNA reads as TGTGCCAGCAGCCACGCCGAGGGGGATTCACCCCTCCACTTT. V is TRBV6-1 and J is TRBJ1-6, with D perhaps matching TRBD1 (6 bases). The CDR3 sequence is 14 residues long. The ends were cut back, 6 bases at V and 8 bases at J, with 14 bases in the middle. Germline CDR1 MNHNS, CDR2 SASEGT.

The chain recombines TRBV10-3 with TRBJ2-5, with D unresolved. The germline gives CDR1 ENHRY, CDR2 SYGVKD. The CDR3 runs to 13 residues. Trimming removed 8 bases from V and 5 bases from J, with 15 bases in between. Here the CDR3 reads CAIGKDSGETQYF. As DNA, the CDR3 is TGTGCCATCGGGAAAGACTCCGGGGAGACCCAGTACTTC.

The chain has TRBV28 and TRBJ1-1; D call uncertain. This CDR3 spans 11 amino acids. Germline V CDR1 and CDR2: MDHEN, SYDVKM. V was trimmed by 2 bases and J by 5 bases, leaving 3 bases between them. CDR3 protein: CASSLGTEAFF. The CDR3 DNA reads TGTGCCAGCAGTTTAGGGACTGAAGCTTTCTTT.

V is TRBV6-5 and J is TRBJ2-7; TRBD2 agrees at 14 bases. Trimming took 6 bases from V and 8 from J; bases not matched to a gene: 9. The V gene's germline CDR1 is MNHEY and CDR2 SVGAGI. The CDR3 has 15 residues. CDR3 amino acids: CASSTRGLAGEKQYF. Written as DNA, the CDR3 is TGTGCCAGCAGCACGAGGGGACTAGCGGGAGAGAAGCAGTACTTC.

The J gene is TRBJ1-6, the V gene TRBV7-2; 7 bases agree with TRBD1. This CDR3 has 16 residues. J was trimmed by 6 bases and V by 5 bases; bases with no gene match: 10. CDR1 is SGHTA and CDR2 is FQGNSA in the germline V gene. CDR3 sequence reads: CASSGGVRGGNSPLHF. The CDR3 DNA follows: TGTGCCAGCAGCGGAGGGGTCAGGGGGGGTAATTCACCCCTCCACTTT. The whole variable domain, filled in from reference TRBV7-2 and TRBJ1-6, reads GAGVSQSPSNKVTEKGKDVELRCDPISGHTALYWYRQSLGQGLEFLIYFQGNSAPDKSGLPSDRFSAERTGGSVSTLTIQRTQQEDSAVYLCASSGGVRGGNSPLHFGNGTRLTVT.

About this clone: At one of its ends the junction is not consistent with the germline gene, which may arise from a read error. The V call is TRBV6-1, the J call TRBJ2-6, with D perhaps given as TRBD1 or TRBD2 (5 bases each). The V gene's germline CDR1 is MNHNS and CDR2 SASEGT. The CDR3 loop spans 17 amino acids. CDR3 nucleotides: TGTGCCATCAGTGAGTCTCTGGGGGTATCTGGGGCCAACGTCCTGACTTTC. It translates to CAISESLGVSGANVLTF.

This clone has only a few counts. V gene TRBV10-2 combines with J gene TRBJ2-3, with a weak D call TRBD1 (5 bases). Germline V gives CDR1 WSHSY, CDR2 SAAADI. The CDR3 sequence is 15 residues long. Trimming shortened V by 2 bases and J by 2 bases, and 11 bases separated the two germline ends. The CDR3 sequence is CASSEAAGLTDTQYF. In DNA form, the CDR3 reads TGCGCCAGCAGTGAGGCGGCAGGGCTCACAGATACGCAGTATTTT.

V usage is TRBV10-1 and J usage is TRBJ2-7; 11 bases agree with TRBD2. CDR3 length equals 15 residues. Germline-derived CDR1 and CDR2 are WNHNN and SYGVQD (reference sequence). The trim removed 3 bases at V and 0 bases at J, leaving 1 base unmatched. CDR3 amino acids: CASSELAGVSYEQYF. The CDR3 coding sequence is TGCGCCAGCAGTGAACTAGCGGGAGTCTCCTACGAGCAGTACTTC.

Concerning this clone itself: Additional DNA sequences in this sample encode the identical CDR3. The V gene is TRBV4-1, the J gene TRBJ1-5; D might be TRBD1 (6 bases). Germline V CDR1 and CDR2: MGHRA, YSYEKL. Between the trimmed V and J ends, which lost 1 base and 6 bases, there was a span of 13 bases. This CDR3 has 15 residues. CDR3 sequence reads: CASSQVHRAGQPQHF. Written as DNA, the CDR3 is TGCGCCAGCAGCCAAGTTCACAGGGCCGGTCAGCCCCAGCATTTT.

CDR3 region: CASSELGAGLGSGEQFF. DNA of the CDR3: TGTGCCAGCAGTGAATTAGGAGCGGGACTAGGATCCGGTGAGCAGTTCTTC. V gene TRBV2 combines with J gene TRBJ2-1, with 8 positions matching TRBD2. Germline assignment: CDR1 SNHLY and CDR2 FYNNEI. The CDR3 loop spans 17 amino acids. V dropped 2 bases and J dropped 9; count of bases not matched to a gene: 15.

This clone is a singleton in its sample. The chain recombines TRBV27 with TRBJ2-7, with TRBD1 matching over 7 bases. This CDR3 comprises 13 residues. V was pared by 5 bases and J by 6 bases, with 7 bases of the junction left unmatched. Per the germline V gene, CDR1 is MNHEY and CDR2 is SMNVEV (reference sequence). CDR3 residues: CASSGSTGIEQYF. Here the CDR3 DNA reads TGTGCCAGCAGTGGATCGACAGGGATCGAGCAGTACTTC.

The CDR3: CASSVEVGAGANPYTDTQYF. In DNA form, the CDR3 reads TGTGCCAGCAGCGTAGAGGTCGGGGCGGGGGCCAATCCCTACACAGATACGCAGTATTTT. The chain uses TRBV9 and TRBJ2-3, with a possible D match to TRBD2 (7 bases). The CDR3 loop spans 20 amino acids. V was shortened by 0 bases and J by 2 bases, with 25 bases between the two germline ends. Germline V gives CDR1 SGDLS, CDR2 YYNGEE.

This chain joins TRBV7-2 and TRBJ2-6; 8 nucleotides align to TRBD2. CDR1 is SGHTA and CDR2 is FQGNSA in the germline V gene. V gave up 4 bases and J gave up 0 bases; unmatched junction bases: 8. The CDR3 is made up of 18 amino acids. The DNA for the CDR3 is TGTGCCAGCAGCTGGTGCGGGGGGCCCATCTCTGGGGCCAACGTCCTGACTTTC. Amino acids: CASSWCGGPISGANVLTF.

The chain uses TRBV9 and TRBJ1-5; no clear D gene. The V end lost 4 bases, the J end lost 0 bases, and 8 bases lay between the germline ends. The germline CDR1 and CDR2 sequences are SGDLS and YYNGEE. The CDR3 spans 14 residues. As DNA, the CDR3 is TGTGCCAGCAGCCATGACACTAGCAATCAGCCCCAGCATTTT. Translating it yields CASSHDTSNQPQHF.

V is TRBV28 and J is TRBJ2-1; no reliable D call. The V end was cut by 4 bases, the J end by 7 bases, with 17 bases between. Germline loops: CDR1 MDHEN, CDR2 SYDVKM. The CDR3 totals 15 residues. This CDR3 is CASSSHSPTANEQFF. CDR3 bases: TGTGCCAGCAGTTCCCACTCCCCGACGGCTAATGAGCAGTTCTTC. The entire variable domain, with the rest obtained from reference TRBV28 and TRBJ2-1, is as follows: DVKVTQSSRYLVKRTGEKVFLECVQDMDHENMFWYRQDPGLGLRLIYFSYDVKMKEKGDIPEGYSVSREKKERFSLILESASTNQTSMYLCASSSHSPTANEQFFGPGTRLTVL.

As DNA, the CDR3 is TGTGCCAGCAGTTACTCGACGGGACAGGGAGAAGCTTTCTTT. It codes for CASSYSTGQGEAFF. The rearrangement joins TRBV6-5 to TRBJ1-1, with 9 nucleotides matching TRBD1. This CDR3 region has 14 residues. V lost 0 bases, J lost 8 bases, and 4 bases stayed unmatched. From germline, CDR1 is MNHEY and CDR2 SVGAGI.

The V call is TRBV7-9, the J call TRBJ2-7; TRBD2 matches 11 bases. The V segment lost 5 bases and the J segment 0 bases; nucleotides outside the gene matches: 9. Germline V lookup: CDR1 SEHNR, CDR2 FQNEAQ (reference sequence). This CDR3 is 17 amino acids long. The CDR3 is CASSPEGLAVSSYEQYF. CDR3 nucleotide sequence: TGTGCCAGCAGCCCGGAGGGACTAGCGGTTAGCTCCTACGAGCAGTACTTC.

The DNA for the CDR3 is TGTGCCAGCAGTTTACTAGGGCAGGGAGATGAGCAGTTCTTC. This gives the protein CASSLLGQGDEQFF. The V and J genes are TRBV27 and TRBJ2-1; D assignment may be TRBD1 or TRBD2 (5 bases each). The CDR3 length is 14 residues. V lost 2 bases and J 8 bases, leaving 13 bases between the germline ends. In germline, CDR1 is MNHEY, CDR2 SMNVEV (reference sequence).

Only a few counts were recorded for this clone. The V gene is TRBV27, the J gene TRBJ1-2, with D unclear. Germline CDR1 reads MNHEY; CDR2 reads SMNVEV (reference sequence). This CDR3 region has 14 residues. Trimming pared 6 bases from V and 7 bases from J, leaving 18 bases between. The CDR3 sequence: CASSFRGPIPGYTF. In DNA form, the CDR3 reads TGTGCCAGCAGCTTCCGCGGACCGATTCCTGGCTACACCTTC.